Listed below are T cell receptor beta chains from one sample, sequenced in a study of shared clonotypes between healthy human individuals. This table comes from immunoSEQ multiplex PCR, and its TCRdb copy is limited to in-frame clones, with some not included. There are more than 1.2 million clones in the sample; around 98.5% occur only once, and about 0.34% lies in the top ten. The sequenced sample consisted of naive CD4+ T cells sorted from blood. These receptors were obtained from a man aged 30 to 45 in good health. Each CDR3 is given with its conserved first and last residue. Each record gives: clone size, CDR3 length, J gene, V gene, D gene, CDR3 protein, CDR3 DNA. D genes are given only for firm matches. Size values are once, few and many counts, or a class for expanded clones, and some rows have none.

>NA|17|TRBJ2-6|TRBV7-9|NA
CASSSRNVYSGANVLTF
TGTGCCAGCAGCTCCCGAAACGTCTACTCTGGGGCCAACGTCCTGACTTTC
>NA|17|TRBJ2-1|TRBV5-1|TRBD2
CASSFGLAGLHRNEQFF
TGCGCCAGCAGCTTTGGACTAGCGGGACTCCATAGGAATGAGCAGTTCTTC
>NA|15|TRBJ2-7|TRBV28|NA
CASSLGQGFSHEQYF
TGTGCCAGCAGTTTGGGGCAGGGGTTTTCCCACGAGCAGTACTTC
>NA|14|TRBJ1-5|TRBV18|NA
CASSPPSRNQPQHF
TGTGCCAGCTCACCACCGTCCAGAAATCAGCCCCAGCATTTT
>NA|13|TRBJ2-5|TRBV6-6|NA
CASRDRSGETQYF
TGTGCCAGCAGAGACAGGTCCGGAGAGACCCAGTACTTC
>NA|11|TRBJ2-7|TRBV11-2|NA
CASSLVGEQYF
TGTGCCAGCAGCTTAGTGGGCGAGCAGTACTTC
>NA|14|TRBJ1-5|TRBV2|NA
CASSLDPGHQPQHF
TGTGCCAGCAGTTTGGACCCAGGGCACCAGCCCCAGCATTTT
>NA|15|TRBJ1-3|TRBV2|NA
CASERPGESGNTIYF
TGTGCCAGCGAGCGTCCCGGGGAATCAGGAAACACCATATATTTT
>NA|15|TRBJ1-4|TRBV30|NA
CAWSVGGSTNEKLFF
TGTGCCTGGAGTGTGGGGGGCTCAACTAATGAAAAACTGTTTTTT
>NA|17|TRBJ1-3|TRBV9|NA
CASSGNTGRRSGNTIYF
TGTGCCAGCAGCGGAAATACAGGGCGCCGCTCTGGAAACACCATATATTTT
>NA|13|TRBJ1-1|TRBV18|TRBD1
CASSPKQGVEAFF
TGTGCCAGCTCACCAAAGCAGGGGGTTGAAGCTTTCTTT
>NA|14|TRBJ2-3|TRBV5-1|TRBD1
CASSSTGSTDTQYF
TGCGCCAGCAGCTCGACAGGGAGCACAGATACGCAGTATTTT
>once|16|TRBJ2-7|TRBV28|TRBD1
CASSSPFRGQGYEQYF
TGTGCCAGCAGTTCCCCTTTCCGGGGACAGGGGTACGAGCAGTACTTC
>NA|15|TRBJ1-2|TRBV30|NA
CAWRLNQQGSSGYTF
TGTGCCTGGAGGCTAAATCAACAGGGATCATCCGGCTACACCTTC
>NA|16|TRBJ2-6|TRBV5-1|NA
CASSFGRASGANVLTF
TGCGCCAGCAGCTTTGGCAGGGCCTCTGGGGCCAACGTCCTGACTTTC
>NA|14|TRBJ1-1|TRBV5-1|TRBD1
CASSTGAANTEAFF
TGCGCCAGCAGCACAGGGGCCGCGAACACTGAAGCTTTCTTT
>NA|13|TRBJ2-7|TRBV5-4|NA
CASSLAPYYEQYF
TGTGCCAGCAGCTTGGCGCCGTACTACGAGCAGTACTTC
>NA|16|TRBJ2-3|TRBV7-9|TRBD2
CASSLSLAERTDTQYF
TGTGCCAGCAGCTTATCGCTAGCGGAACGCACAGATACGCAGTATTTT
>NA|14|TRBJ2-1|TRBV29-1|TRBD2
CSVVVGLAYNEQFF
TGCAGCGTTGTTGTCGGACTAGCCTACAATGAGCAGTTCTTC
>NA|15|TRBJ2-1|TRBV5-1|TRBD1
CASSLGTGPYNEQFF
TGCGCCAGCAGCTTAGGGACAGGGCCCTACAATGAGCAGTTCTTC
>NA|18|TRBJ2-3|TRBV7-3|TRBD2
CASSPKPWTSGSTDTQYF
TGTGCCAGCAGCCCAAAACCCTGGACTAGCGGGAGCACAGATACGCAGTATTTT
>NA|17|TRBJ2-1|TRBV10-1|TRBD2
CASSGSSGSSIYNEQFF
TGCGCCAGCAGTGGGTCTAGCGGGAGTTCAATTTACAATGAGCAGTTCTTC
>once|16|TRBJ2-2|TRBV7-9|NA
CASSLVSGANTGELFF
TGTGCCAGCAGCTTAGTCTCCGGAGCGAACACCGGGGAGCTGTTTTTT
>NA|16|TRBJ2-5|TRBV5-1|TRBD2
CASSLGHSGKEETQYF
TGCGCCAGCAGCTTGGGACATAGCGGGAAAGAAGAGACCCAGTACTTC
>NA|14|TRBJ2-7|TRBV19|NA
CASSIQPGVYEQYF
TGTGCCAGTAGTATTCAACCGGGAGTCTACGAGCAGTACTTC
>NA|14|TRBJ2-1|TRBV7-3|TRBD1
CASSLPGQGNEQFF
TGTGCCAGCAGCTTACCTGGACAGGGGAATGAGCAGTTCTTC
>NA|14|TRBJ1-1|TRBV29-1|NA
CSVEAWGGRSEAFF
TGCAGCGTTGAAGCATGGGGGGGGAGATCTGAAGCTTTCTTT
>once|14|TRBJ2-7|TRBV5-1|TRBD2
CASSTSGRSYEQYF
TGCGCCAGCAGCACTAGCGGGAGATCCTACGAGCAGTACTTC
>NA|16|TRBJ2-7|TRBV5-4|TRBD2
CASSLVGGGPSYEQYF
TGTGCCAGCAGCTTGGTGGGGGGAGGGCCGTCCTACGAGCAGTACTTC
>NA|15|TRBJ2-5|TRBV7-2|TRBD2
CASSLVAGSQETQYF
TGTGCCAGCAGCTTAGTAGCGGGGTCCCAAGAGACCCAGTACTTC
>NA|18|TRBJ2-6|TRBV2|NA
CASRGERTPLSGANVLTF
TGTGCCAGCAGAGGGGAGAGAACCCCTCTTAGTGGGGCCAACGTCCTGACTTTC
>NA|15|TRBJ2-1|TRBV6-4|TRBD2
CASSATGRTHNEQFF
TGTGCCAGCAGTGCCACCGGGAGGACCCACAATGAGCAGTTCTTC
>NA|16|TRBJ2-7|TRBV5-5|TRBD1
CASSLFLGQGTYEQYF
TGTGCCAGCAGCTTGTTTCTGGGACAGGGAACCTACGAGCAGTACTTC
>NA|17|TRBJ1-4|TRBV7-9|TRBD1
CASSLDKQGASEEKLFF
TGTGCCAGCAGCTTAGACAAACAGGGGGCGAGCGAAGAAAAACTGTTTTTT
>NA|12|TRBJ2-3|TRBV29-1|NA
CSVVSGTDTQYF
TGCAGCGTTGTTAGTGGGACAGATACGCAGTATTTT
>NA|14|TRBJ1-3|TRBV28|NA
CASSLGERRNTIYF
TGTGCCAGCAGCTTAGGGGAAAGGAGAAACACCATATATTTT
>NA|15|TRBJ2-7|TRBV23-1|NA
CASSQSGGSRDEQYF
TGCGCCAGCAGTCAATCAGGAGGAAGTAGGGACGAGCAGTACTTC
>NA|15|TRBJ1-5|TRBV19|TRBD1
CASRSTGGSNQPQHF
TGTGCCAGTAGATCGACAGGGGGTAGCAATCAGCCCCAGCATTTT
>once|18|TRBJ2-5|TRBV4-2|NA
CASSQDYGVWAGWETQYF
TGTGCCAGCAGCCAAGATTATGGTGTTTGGGCGGGCTGGGAGACCCAGTACTTC
>NA|14|TRBJ2-2|TRBV29-1|NA
CSVADVVNTGELFF
TGCAGCGTCGCCGACGTGGTCAACACCGGGGAGCTGTTTTTT
>NA|14|TRBJ1-4|TRBV6-1|NA
CASSEAGPGEKLFF
TGTGCCAGCAGTGAAGCTGGTCCCGGGGAAAAACTGTTTTTT
>NA|14|TRBJ1-4|TRBV27|NA
CASSSDRRNEKLFF
TGTGCCAGCAGTTCAGACAGGCGCAATGAAAAACTGTTTTTT
>NA|14|TRBJ2-7|TRBV18|NA
CASSPDWTTYEQYF
TGTGCCAGCTCACCAGATTGGACTACCTACGAGCAATACTTC
>NA|15|TRBJ2-3|TRBV7-7|TRBD1
CASSLIGGEGDTQYF
TGTGCTAGCAGCCTCATAGGGGGCGAAGGAGATACGCAGTATTTT
>NA|14|TRBJ1-2|TRBV11-2|NA
CASRTGPDFYGYTF
TGTGCCAGCAGGACGGGGCCAGACTTCTATGGCTACACCTTC
>NA|16|TRBJ2-1|TRBV5-1|NA
CASSLAGIQVLDEQFF
TGCGCCAGCAGCTTGGCAGGGATTCAAGTGTTGGATGAGCAGTTCTTC
>NA|12|TRBJ1-1|TRBV10-3|NA
CAISVAEGGAFF
TGTGCCATCAGTGTGGCAGAGGGGGGAGCTTTCTTT
>NA|17|TRBJ1-2|TRBV4-3|NA
CASSQERGDFYIHGYTF
TGCGCCAGCAGCCAAGAGCGGGGGGACTTTTACATCCATGGCTACACCTTC
>NA|14|TRBJ1-1|TRBV6-1|NA
CASSEMGRNTEAFF
TGTGCCAGCAGTGAAATGGGTCGGAACACTGAAGCTTTCTTT
>NA|12|TRBJ2-1|TRBV11-3|NA
CASSPDSDEQFF
TGTGCCAGCAGCCCAGATAGTGATGAGCAGTTCTTC
>NA|14|TRBJ2-5|TRBV28|TRBD1
CASSQDRVKETQYF
TGTGCCAGCAGTCAGGACAGGGTCAAGGAGACCCAGTACTTC
>NA|11|TRBJ1-1|TRBV20-1|NA
CSASPGPEAFF
TGCAGTGCTTCTCCGGGACCTGAAGCTTTCTTT
>NA|14|TRBJ2-7|TRBV6-5|NA
CASSAGSGIHEQYF
TGTGCCAGCAGTGCCGGTTCGGGTATCCACGAGCAGTACTTC
>NA|15|TRBJ2-1|TRBV7-3|TRBD2
CASSDSGSAYNEQFF
TGTGCCAGCAGCGATAGCGGGTCGGCCTACAATGAGCAGTTCTTC